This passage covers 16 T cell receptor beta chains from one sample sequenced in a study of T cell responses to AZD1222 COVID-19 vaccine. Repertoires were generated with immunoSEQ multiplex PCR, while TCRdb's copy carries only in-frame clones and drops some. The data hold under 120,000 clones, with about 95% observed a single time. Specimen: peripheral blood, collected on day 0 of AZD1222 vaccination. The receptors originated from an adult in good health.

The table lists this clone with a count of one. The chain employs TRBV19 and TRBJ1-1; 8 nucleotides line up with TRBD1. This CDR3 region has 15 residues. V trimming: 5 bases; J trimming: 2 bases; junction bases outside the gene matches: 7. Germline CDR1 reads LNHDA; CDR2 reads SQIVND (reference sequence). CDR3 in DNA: TGTGCCAGTAGTTCGCAGGGGGCGAAAAACACTGAAGCTTTCTTT. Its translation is CASSSQGAKNTEAFF.

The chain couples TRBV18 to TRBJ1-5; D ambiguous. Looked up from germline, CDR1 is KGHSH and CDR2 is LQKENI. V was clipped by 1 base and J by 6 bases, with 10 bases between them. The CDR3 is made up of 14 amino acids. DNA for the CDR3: TGTGCCAGCTCACCACAAGAGCGGGGTCAGCCCCAGCATTTT. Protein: CASSPQERGQPQHF.

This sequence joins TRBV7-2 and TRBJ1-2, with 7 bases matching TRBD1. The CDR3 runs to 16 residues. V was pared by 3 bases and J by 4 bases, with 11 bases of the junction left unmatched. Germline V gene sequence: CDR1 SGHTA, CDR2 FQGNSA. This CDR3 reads CASSFDGTVSVYGYTF. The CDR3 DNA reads TGTGCCAGCAGCTTCGACGGGACAGTTAGCGTCTATGGCTACACCTTC.

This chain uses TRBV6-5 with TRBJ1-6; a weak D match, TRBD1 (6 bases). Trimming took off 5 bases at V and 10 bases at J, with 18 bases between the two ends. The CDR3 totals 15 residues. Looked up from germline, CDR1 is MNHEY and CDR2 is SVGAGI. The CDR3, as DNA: TGTGCCAGCAGTCTGGTGGGCATTACAGGGTCACCCCTCCACTTT. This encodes CASSLVGITGSPLHF.

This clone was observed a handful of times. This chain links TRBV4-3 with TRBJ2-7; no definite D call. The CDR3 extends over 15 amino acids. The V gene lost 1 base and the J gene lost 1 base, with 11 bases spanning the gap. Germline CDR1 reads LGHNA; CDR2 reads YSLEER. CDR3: CASSQVLETSYEQYF. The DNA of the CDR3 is TGCGCCAGCAGCCAAGTCCTGGAAACTTCCTACGAGCAGTACTTC.

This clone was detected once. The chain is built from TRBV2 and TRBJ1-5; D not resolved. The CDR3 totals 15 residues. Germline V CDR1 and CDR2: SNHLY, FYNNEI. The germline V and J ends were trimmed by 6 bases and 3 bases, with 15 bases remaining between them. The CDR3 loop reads CASRPRWDFNQPQHF. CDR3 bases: TGTGCCAGCAGGCCTCGGTGGGATTTCAATCAGCCCCAGCATTTT.

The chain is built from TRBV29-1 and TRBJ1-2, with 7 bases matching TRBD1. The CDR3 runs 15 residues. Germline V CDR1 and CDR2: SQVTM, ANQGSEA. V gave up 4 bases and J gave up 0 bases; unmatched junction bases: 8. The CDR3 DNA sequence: TGCAGCGTTGGGGACAGTTTAGATTCTAACTATGGCTACACCTTC. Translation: CSVGDSLDSNYGYTF.

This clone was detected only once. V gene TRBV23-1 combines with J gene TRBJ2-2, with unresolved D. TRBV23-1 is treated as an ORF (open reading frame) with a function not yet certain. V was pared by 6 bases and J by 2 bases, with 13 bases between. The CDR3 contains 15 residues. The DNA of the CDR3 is TGCGCCAGCAGCCCGAGTAACGAAAACACCGGGGAGCTGTTTTTT. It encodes CASSPSNENTGELFF.

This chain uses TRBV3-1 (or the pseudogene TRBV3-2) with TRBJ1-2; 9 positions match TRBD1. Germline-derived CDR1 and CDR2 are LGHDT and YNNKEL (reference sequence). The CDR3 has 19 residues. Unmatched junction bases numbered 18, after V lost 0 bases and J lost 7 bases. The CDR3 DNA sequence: TGTGCCAGCAGCCAAGAGCCAGCCGGGACAGGGCTCTTGGGGTCTGGCTACACCTTC. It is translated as CASSQEPAGTGLLGSGYTF.

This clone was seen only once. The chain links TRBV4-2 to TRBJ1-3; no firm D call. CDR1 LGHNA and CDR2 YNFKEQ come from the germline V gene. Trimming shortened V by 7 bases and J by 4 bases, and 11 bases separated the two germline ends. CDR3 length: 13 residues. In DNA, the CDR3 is TGTGCCAGCACCCCACCGGCGGGAAACACCATATATTTT. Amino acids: CASTPPAGNTIYF.

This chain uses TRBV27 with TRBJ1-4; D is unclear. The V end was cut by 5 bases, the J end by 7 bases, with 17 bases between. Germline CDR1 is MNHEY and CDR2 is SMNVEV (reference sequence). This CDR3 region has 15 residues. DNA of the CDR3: TGTGCCAGCAGTGCAAACCTGGGGAGTGGTGAAAAACTGTTTTTT. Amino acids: CASSANLGSGEKLFF.

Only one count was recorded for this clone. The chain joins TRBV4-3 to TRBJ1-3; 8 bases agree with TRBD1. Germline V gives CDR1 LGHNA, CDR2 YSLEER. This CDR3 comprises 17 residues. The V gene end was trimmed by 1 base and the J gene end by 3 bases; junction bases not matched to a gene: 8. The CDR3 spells CASSQVGQGRRGNTIYF. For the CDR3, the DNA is TGCGCCAGCAGCCAAGTCGGACAGGGACGTCGTGGAAACACCATATATTTT.

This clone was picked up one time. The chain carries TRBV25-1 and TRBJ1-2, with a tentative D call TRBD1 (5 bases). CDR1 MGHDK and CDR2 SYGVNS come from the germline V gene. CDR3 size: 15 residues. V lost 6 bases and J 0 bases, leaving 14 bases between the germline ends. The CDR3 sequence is CASSSHWGANYGYTF. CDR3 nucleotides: TGTGCCAGCAGCTCACATTGGGGGGCTAACTATGGCTACACCTTC.

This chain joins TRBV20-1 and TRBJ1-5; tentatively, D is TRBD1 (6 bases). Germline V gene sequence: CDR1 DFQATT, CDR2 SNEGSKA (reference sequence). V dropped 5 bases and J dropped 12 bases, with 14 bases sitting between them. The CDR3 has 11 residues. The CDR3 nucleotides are TGCAGTGCTCGGGACATATCACTCCAGCATTTT. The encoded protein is CSARDISLQHF.

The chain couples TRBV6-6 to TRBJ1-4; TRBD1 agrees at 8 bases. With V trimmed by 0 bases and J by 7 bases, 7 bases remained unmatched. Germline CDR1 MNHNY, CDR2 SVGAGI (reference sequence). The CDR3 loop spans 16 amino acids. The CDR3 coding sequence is TGTGCCAGCAGTTACTCGGTTCGACAGGGGTTTGAAAAACTGTTTTTT. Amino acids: CASSYSVRQGFEKLFF.

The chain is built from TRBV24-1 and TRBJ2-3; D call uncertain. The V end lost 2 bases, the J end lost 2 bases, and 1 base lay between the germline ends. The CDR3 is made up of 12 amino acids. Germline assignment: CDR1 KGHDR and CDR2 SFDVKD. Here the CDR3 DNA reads TGTGCCACCAGTGATTACACAGATACGCAGTATTTT. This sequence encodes CATSDYTDTQYF.